Listed below are T cell receptor beta chains from one sample, sequenced in a study of technical replicates of blood from several donors. The table came from immunoSEQ multiplex PCR; TCRdb's copy has only in-frame clones and leaves some out. The data hold more than 90,000 clones, with around 95% observed a single time. The sample taken for sequencing was T cells isolated from PBMCs. The receptors were sampled from a human donor in good health. Both conserved end residues are part of each CDR3. A D gene is named only where the DNA matches it firmly. Clone size is shown for a subset of rows, as once, few, many or a class of expanded clone.

V,size,J,D,DNA,CDR3
TRBV6-5,once,TRBJ2-7,TRBD2,TGTGCCAGCAGTGTAGGACTAGCGGGGGGATACGAGCAGTACTTC,CASSVGLAGGYEQYF
TRBV10-3,.,TRBJ1-1,.,TGTGCCATCAGTGAAATTGGTAGTAGGGGGGGGAACACTGAAGCTTTCTTT,CAISEIGSRGGNTEAFF
TRBV30,.,TRBJ2-2,TRBD2,TGTGCCTGGAGTGGAGTCCGACCGGCGGGAGAGGACACCGGGGAGCTGTTTTTT,CAWSGVRPAGEDTGELFF
TRBV5-1,.,TRBJ2-5,TRBD2,TGCGCCAGCAGCTCAACGGGAGTAGCGGGAGAGGAGACCCAGTACTTC,CASSSTGVAGEETQYF
TRBV6-5,.,TRBJ1-2,.,TGTGCCAGCAGTCCGACTCCGGAAGGAGGTGGCTACACCTTC,CASSPTPEGGGYTF
TRBV7-9,.,TRBJ2-2,.,TGTGCCAGCATCAGTACCGGGGAGCTGTTTTTT,CASISTGELFF
TRBV6-1,.,TRBJ2-5,.,TGTGCCAGTGCGGGTCTAGGGGAGACCCAGTACTTC,CASAGLGETQYF
TRBV11-3,.,TRBJ2-2,.,TGTGCCAGCAGCTTGGGGCGATGGATAGCGGAGAACACCGGGGAGCTGTTTTTT,CASSLGRWIAENTGELFF
TRBV6-1,.,TRBJ2-7,.,TGTGCCAGCAGTTCCTATGCAGGCTCCTACGAGCAGTACTTC,CASSSYAGSYEQYF
TRBV18,.,TRBJ2-7,TRBD2,TGTGCCAGCCGAGAGGTAGCGGGTCACTACGAGCAGTACTTC,CASREVAGHYEQYF
TRBV28,.,TRBJ2-7,.,TGTGCCAGCAGTTACAGGGACCTTTACTACGAGCAGTACTTC,CASSYRDLYYEQYF
TRBV5-1,.,TRBJ2-5,TRBD2,TGCGCCAGCAGCTTACTAGCGGGAGATATGGAGACCCAGTACTTC,CASSLLAGDMETQYF
TRBV4-1,.,TRBJ1-1,.,TGCGCCAGCAGCCAAGTGCACAGGTTAAGTATGAACACTGAAGCTTTCTTT,CASSQVHRLSMNTEAFF
TRBV4-2,.,TRBJ2-2,.,TGTGCCAGCAGCCAAGGCATCCAGGACACCGGGGAGCTGTTTTTT,CASSQGIQDTGELFF
TRBV7-2,.,TRBJ1-2,.,TGTGCCAGCAGCTTAGTCATCCATGGCTACACCTTC,CASSLVIHGYTF
TRBV4-1,.,TRBJ2-3,TRBD2,TGCGCCAGCAGCCAAGATTATTTTAGGCGGGAGGTGGGCACAGATACGCAGTATTTT,CASSQDYFRREVGTDTQYF
TRBV10-3,.,TRBJ2-1,.,TGTGCCATCGGGCTGGCGGACAGCTCCTACAATGAGCAGTTCTTC,CAIGLADSSYNEQFF
TRBV6-5,.,TRBJ1-5,.,TGTGCCAGCAGTTTGCAGGGAAATCAGCCCCAGCATTTT,CASSLQGNQPQHF
TRBV6-5,once,TRBJ1-1,TRBD1,TGTGCCAGCACCAACAGGGGGGACACTGAAGCTTTCTTT,CASTNRGDTEAFF
TRBV15,.,TRBJ2-2,.,TGTGCCACCAGCAGAGATTTGAGTGCCGGGGAGCTGTTTTTT,CATSRDLSAGELFF
TRBV19,.,TRBJ1-4,.,TGTGCCAGTAGTATTCCAGGGATCGATGAAAAACTGTTTTTT,CASSIPGIDEKLFF
TRBV5-4,.,TRBJ2-7,.,TGTGCCAGCAGCTGGGGGGACGGGGTCTCCCCAGTTGACTTC,CASSWGDGVSPVDF